This paragraph reports one TCR beta chain. Its antigen is still unknown. The entry originates in a study of a mutant IDH1 vaccine in newly diagnosed glioma. Study at large: The study gave patients eight vaccinations in weeks 1, 3, 5, 7, 11, 15, 19, 23.

Notes on the study in general: Patients mounted vaccine-induced immune responses in roughly 93% of cases.

Profiling relied on immunoSEQ multiplex PCR, and the TCRdb table lists in-frame clones only, not all of them. Of tens of thousands of clones in the sample, 85% to 90% were seen once. Indicated time point: week 5, during vaccination. Doses of 300 ug of mutant IDH1 20-mer peptide were given with topical imiquimod. The study enrolled donors with new WHO grade 3 or 4 IDH1-mutant, ATRX-lost astrocytomas. The germline V and J ends were trimmed by 6 bases and 4 bases, with 13 bases remaining between them. This CDR3 region has 14 residues. From germline, CDR1 is LNHDA and CDR2 SQIVND (reference sequence). The TCR sequence derives from a woman in her thirties or forties with glioma. The sample consisted of PBMCs, taken from a glioma patient whose treatment included an IDH1 peptide vaccine. J is TRBJ2-1 and V is TRBV19; D tentatively fits TRBD1 or TRBD2 (5 bases each). This CDR3 is CASSPGTVYNEQFF. The CDR3 DNA reads TGTGCCAGTAGCCCCGGGACCGTATACAATGAGCAGTTCTTC.